This T cell receptor beta chain derives from a study of cytomegalovirus exposure and HLA in healthy donors. Study in general: Unique TCR beta sequences numbering over 100 million came from around 180 million T cells in an earlier analysis. Study-wide results and caveats: There were several of the most significant clusters that appeared linked to common viral pathogens in a later analysis.

In regard to this clone: Its cognate antigen is unknown.

The CDR3 runs 12 residues. Trimming took off 7 bases at V and 4 bases at J, with 8 bases between the two ends. In germline, CDR1 is SNHLY, CDR2 FYNNEI. Both 60 Vbeta primers and 13 Jbeta primers went into the PCR. The table came from immunoSEQ multiplex PCR; TCRdb's copy has only in-frame clones and leaves some out. The table lists around 89,000 clones, over 70% of them singletons. The sample taken for sequencing was PBMCs. The rearrangement joins TRBV2 to TRBJ2-1; a weak D match, TRBD1 (6 bases). This TCR was sampled from a girl aged 2 to 9 in good health and CMV-seropositive. CDR3 coding DNA: TGTGCCAGCAAACAGGGTTACAATGAGCAGTTCTTC. Translated, it gives CASKQGYNEQFF.